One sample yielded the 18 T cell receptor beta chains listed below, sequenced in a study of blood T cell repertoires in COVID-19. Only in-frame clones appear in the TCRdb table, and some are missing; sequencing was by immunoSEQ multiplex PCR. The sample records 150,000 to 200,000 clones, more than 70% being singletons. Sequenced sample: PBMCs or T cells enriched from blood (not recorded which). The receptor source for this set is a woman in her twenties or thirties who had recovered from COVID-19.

CDR3 DNA sequence: TGTGCCAGCAGCCTCTCGGAAGGCGCGACAGACGTTGGCTACACCTTC. Translated: CASSLSEGATDVGYTF. The V call is TRBV11-2, the J call TRBJ1-2; weak D call: TRBD1 (5 bases). Deletions cut 5 bases from V and 7 bases from J, with 23 bases between. The CDR3 is 16 residues long. Germline V gene sequence: CDR1 SGHAT, CDR2 FQNNGV.

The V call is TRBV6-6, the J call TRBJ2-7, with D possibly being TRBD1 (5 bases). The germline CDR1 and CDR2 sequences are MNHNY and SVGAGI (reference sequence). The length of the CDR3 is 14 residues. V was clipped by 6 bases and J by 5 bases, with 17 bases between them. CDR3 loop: CASRAHVGVDEQYF. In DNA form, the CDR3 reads TGTGCCAGCAGGGCTCACGTAGGGGTGGACGAGCAGTACTTC.

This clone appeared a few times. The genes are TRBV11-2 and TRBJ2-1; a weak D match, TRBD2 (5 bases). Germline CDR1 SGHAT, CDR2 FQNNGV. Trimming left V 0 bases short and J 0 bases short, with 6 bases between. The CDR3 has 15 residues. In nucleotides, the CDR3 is TGTGCCAGCAGCTTAGAGGGGAGCTCCTACAATGAGCAGTTCTTC. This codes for CASSLEGSSYNEQFF.

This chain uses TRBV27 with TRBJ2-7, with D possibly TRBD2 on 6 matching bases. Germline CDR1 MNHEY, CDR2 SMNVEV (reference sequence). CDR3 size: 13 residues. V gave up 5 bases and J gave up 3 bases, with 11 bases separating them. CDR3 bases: TGTGCCAGCAGTGTGGGACTTATCTACGAGCAGTACTTC. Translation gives CASSVGLIYEQYF.

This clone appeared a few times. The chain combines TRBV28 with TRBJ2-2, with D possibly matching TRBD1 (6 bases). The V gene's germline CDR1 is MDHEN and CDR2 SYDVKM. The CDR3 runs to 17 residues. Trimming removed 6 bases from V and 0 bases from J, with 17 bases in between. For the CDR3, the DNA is TGTGCCAGCAGCGACCCCGGGACACCGCCGAACACCGGGGAGCTGTTTTTT. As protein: CASSDPGTPPNTGELFF.

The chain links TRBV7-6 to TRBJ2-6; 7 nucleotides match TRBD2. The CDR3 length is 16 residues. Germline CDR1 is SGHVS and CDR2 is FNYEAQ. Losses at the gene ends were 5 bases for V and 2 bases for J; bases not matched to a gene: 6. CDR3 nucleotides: TGTGCCAGCAGCACCTTTAGCGGGCCTGGGGCCAACGTCCTGACTTTC. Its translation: CASSTFSGPGANVLTF.

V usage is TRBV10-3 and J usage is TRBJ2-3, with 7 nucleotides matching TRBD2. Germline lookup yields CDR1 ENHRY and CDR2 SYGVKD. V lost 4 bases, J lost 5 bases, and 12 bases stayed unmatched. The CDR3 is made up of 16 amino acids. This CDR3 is CAISGKRDYDLDTQYF. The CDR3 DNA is TGTGCCATCAGTGGAAAACGGGACTATGATCTAGATACGCAGTATTTT.

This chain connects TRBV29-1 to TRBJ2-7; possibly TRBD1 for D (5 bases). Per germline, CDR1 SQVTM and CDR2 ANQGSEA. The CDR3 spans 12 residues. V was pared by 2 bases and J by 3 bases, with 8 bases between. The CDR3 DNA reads TGCAGCGTTGAATCCGACAGCTACGAGCAGTACTTC. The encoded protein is CSVESDSYEQYF.

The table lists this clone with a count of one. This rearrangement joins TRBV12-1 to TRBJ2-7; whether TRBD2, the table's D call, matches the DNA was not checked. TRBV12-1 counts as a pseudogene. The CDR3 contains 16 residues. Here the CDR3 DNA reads TGTGCCAGCAGCTTTGAGACTAGCGGGAGTATTGACGAGCAGTACTTC. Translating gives CASSFETSGSIDEQYF.

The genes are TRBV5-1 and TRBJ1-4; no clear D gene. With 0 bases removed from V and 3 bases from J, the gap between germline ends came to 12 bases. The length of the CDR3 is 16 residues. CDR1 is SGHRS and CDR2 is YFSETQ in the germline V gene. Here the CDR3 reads CASSLAQVAANEKLFF. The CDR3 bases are TGCGCCAGCAGCTTGGCGCAAGTGGCGGCTAATGAAAAACTGTTTTTT.

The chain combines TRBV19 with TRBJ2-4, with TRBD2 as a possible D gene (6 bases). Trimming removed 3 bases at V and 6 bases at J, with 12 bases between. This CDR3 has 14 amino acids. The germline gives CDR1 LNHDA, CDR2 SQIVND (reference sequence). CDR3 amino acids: CASSIPGLINIQYF. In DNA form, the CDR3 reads TGTGCCAGTAGTATCCCGGGACTCATAAACATTCAGTACTTC.

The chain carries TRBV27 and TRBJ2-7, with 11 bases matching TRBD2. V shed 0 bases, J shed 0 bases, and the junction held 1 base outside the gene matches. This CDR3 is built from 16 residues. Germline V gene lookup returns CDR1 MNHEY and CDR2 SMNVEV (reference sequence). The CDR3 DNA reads TGTGCCAGCAGTTTATCCGGGACTAGCGGCTCCTACGAGCAGTACTTC. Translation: CASSLSGTSGSYEQYF.

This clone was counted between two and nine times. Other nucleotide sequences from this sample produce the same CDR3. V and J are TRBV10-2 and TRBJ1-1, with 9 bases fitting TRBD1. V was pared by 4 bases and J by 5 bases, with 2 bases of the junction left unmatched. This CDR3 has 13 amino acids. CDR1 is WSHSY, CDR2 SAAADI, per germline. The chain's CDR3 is CASSVTGGTEAFF. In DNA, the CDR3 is TGCGCCAGCAGTGTGACAGGGGGGACTGAAGCTTTCTTT.

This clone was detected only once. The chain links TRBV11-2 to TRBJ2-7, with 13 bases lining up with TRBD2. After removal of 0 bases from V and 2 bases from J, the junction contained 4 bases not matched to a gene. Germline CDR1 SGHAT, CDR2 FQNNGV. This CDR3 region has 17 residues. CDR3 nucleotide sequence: TGTGCCAGCAGCTTAGAACTAGCGGGAGGGACGGCCTACGAGCAGTACTTC. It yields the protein CASSLELAGGTAYEQYF. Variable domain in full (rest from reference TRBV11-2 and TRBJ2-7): EAGVAQSPRYKIIEKRQSVAFWCNPISGHATLYWYQQILGQGPKLLIQFQNNGVVDDSQLPKDRFSAERLKGVDSTLKIQPAKLEDSAVYLCASSLELAGGTAYEQYFGPGTRLTVT.

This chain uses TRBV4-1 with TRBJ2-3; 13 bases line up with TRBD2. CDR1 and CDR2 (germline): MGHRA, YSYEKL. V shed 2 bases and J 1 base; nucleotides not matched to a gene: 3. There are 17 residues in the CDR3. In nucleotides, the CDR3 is TGCGCCAGCAGCCAACTACTAGCGGGAGGGGGCACAGATACGCAGTATTTT. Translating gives CASSQLLAGGGTDTQYF.

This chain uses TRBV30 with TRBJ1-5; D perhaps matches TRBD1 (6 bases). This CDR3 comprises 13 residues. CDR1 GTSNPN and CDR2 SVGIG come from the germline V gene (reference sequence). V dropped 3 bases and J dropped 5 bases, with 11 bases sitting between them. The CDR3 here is CAWSGQFDQPQHF. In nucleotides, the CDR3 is TGTGCCTGGAGCGGACAGTTCGATCAGCCCCAGCATTTT.

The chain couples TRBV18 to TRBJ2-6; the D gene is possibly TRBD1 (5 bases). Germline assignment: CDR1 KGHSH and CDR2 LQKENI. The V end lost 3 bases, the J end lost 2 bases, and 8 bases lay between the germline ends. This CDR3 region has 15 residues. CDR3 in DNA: TGTGCCAGCTCACCGATAGGGGCTGGGGCCAACGTCCTGACTTTC. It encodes CASSPIGAGANVLTF.

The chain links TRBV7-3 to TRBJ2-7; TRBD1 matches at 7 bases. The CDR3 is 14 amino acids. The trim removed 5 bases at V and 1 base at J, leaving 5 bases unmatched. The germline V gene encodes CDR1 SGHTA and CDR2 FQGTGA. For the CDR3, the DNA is TGTGCCAGCAGCCCCTCGACAGGGTCCTACGAGCAGTACTTC. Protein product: CASSPSTGSYEQYF.